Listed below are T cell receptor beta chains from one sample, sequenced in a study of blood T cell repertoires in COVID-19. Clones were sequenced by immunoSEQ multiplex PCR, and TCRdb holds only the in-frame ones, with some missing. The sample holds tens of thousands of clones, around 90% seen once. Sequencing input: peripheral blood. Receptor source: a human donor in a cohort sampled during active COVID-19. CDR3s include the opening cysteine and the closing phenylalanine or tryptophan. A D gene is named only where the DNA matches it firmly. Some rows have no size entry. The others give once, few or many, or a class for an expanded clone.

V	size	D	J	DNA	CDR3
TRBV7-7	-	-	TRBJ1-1	TGTGCTAGCAGCTCCCTTCCGAACACTGAAGCTTTCTTT	CASSSLPNTEAFF
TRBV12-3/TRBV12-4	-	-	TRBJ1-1	TGTGCCAGCAGTTTAGGACAGAACACTGAAGCTTTCTTT	CASSLGQNTEAFF
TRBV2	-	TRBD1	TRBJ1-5	TGTGCCAGCAGTGAAGGAGGGACAGTAAATCAGCCCCAGCATTTT	CASSEGGTVNQPQHF
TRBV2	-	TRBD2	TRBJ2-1	TGTGCCAGCAGTGATACTAGCGGGAGTATGTATGAGCAGTTCTTC	CASSDTSGSMYEQFF
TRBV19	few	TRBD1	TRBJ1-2	TGTGCCAGTAGTAGCCAGGGGGCACGCTCTGGCTACACCTTC	CASSSQGARSGYTF
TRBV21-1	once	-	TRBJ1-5	TGTGCCAGCAGCAAAGAGGGGCTTGGGCAGCCCCAGCATTTT	CASSKEGLGQPQHF
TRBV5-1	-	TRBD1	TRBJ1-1	TGCGCCAGCAGCTTGGACGGCAGGGGGCTTTTTGAAGCTTTCTTT	CASSLDGRGLFEAFF
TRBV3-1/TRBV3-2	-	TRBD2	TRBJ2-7	TGTGCCAGCAGCCAAGATTGGGGGGAGGGAGCTGGCGAGCAGTACTTC	CASSQDWGEGAGEQYF
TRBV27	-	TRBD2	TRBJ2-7	TGTGCCAGCAGGTTAGCGGGGGGGGCTTACGAGCAGTACTTC	CASRLAGGAYEQYF
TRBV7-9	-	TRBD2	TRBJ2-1	TGTGCCAGCAGCTTAGCGGGACTAGTTTTTGAGCAGTTCTTC	CASSLAGLVFEQFF
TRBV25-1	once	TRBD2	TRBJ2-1	TGTGCCAGCAGTGCGGCTAGCGGGAGGACCTACAATGAGCAGTTCTTC	CASSAASGRTYNEQFF
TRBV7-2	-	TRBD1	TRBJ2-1	TGTGCCAGCAGCTTATCCGGGACAGGGAGCTACAATGAGCAGTTCTTC	CASSLSGTGSYNEQFF
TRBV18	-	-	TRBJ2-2	TGTGCCAGCTCACCATACACAGGCACCGGGGAGCTGTTTTTT	CASSPYTGTGELFF
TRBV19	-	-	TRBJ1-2	TGTGCCAGTAATAAAGCTGCGGGGACGTATGGCTACACCTTC	CASNKAAGTYGYTF
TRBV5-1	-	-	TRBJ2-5	TGCGCCAGCAGCTTGGACGGGGGAAAAGAGACCCAGTACTTC	CASSLDGGKETQYF
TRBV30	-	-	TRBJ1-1	TGTGCCTGGAGTGCCTCGAGAGGAACTGAAGCTTTCTTT	CAWSASRGTEAFF
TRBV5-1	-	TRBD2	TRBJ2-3	TGCGCCAGCAGCTTGGCCCCCCATATGACGGGACTAGCGGGAGGTCAAGATACGCAGTATTTT	CASSLAPHMTGLAGGQDTQYF
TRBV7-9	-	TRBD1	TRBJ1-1	TGTGCCAGCAGCGTGGGACAGGGAAACACTGAAGCTTTCTTT	CASSVGQGNTEAFF
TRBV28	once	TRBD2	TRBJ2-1	TGTGCCAGCAGTAGCTATTCTAGCGGGAATTACAATGAGCAGTTCTTC	CASSSYSSGNYNEQFF
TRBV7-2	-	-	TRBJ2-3	TGTGCCAGCAGCTTAGGGGGAGCATATACGCAGTATTTT	CASSLGGAYTQYF
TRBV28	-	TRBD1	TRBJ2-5	TGTGCCAGCAGTCAACTTACAGGGGCGCAAGAGACCCAGTACTTC	CASSQLTGAQETQYF
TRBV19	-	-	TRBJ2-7	TGTGCCAGTGCCGACAGTTACTCCTACGAGCAGTACTTC	CASADSYSYEQYF
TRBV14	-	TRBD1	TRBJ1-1	TGTGCCAGCAGCCAGGGACAGGGTACCATTGGCACTGAAGCTTTCTTT	CASSQGQGTIGTEAFF
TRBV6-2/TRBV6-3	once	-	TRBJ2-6	TGTGCCAGCAGTTACCCGAGGGGGGCCAACGTCCTGACTTTC	CASSYPRGANVLTF
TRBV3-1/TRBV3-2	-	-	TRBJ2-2	TGTGCCAGCAGCCAACCACTACAGGCCCCAGTGGCCACCGGGGAGCTGTTTTTT	CASSQPLQAPVATGELFF
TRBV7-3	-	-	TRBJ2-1	TGTGCCAGCAGCCAGGGTGACCTGGGGGAGCAGTTCTTC	CASSQGDLGEQFF
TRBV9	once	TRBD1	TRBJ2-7	TGTGCCAGCAGCGTAGGCCCCGGGACAGTCTACGAGCAGTACTTC	CASSVGPGTVYEQYF
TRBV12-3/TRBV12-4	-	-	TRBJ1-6	TGTGCCAGCAGTTTTACAAATTCACCCCTCCACTTT	CASSFTNSPLHF
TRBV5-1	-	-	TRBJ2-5	TGCGCCAGCAGCTTGGCAGGGAACCAAGAGACCCAGTACTTC	CASSLAGNQETQYF
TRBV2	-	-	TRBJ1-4	TGTGCCAGCAGTGATCTCGGGGGTTCTGAAAAACTGTTTTTT	CASSDLGGSEKLFF
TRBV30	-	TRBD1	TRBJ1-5	TGTGCCTGGAACGCCGGGACAGGGCATCAGCCCCAGCATTTT	CAWNAGTGHQPQHF
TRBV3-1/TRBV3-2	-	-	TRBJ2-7	TGTGCCAGCAGCCCAGCACAGGGACCCTACGAGCAGTACTTC	CASSPAQGPYEQYF
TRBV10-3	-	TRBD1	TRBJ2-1	TGTGCCATCGCCGGGACAGGAGACAATGAGCAGTTCTTC	CAIAGTGDNEQFF
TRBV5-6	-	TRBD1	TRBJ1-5	TGTGCCAGCAGCTCGACCGGGACAGCCCCTAATCAGCCCCAGCATTTT	CASSSTGTAPNQPQHF
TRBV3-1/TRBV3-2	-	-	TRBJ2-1	TGTGCCAGCAGCCCCAGGGGCAAAGGGGCTTACAATGAGCAGTTCTTC	CASSPRGKGAYNEQFF
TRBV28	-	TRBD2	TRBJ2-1	TGTGCCAGTCAAACGGGACTAAGTGACGATGAGCAGTTCTTC	CASQTGLSDDEQFF
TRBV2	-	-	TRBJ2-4	TGTGCCAGCATGGACCTCGGAGGGGCCAAAAACATTCAGTACTTC	CASMDLGGAKNIQYF
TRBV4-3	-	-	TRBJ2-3	TGCGCCAGCAGCCAAGAACCCTCCTTAGTTGGAGATACGCAGTATTTT	CASSQEPSLVGDTQYF
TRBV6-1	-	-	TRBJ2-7	TGTGCCAGCAGTGAAGGTGGAGACCCAATCTACGAGCAGTACTTC	CASSEGGDPIYEQYF
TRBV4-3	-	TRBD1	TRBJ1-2	TGCGCCAGCAGCCAAGAGGGACAGGGGGGGGACTATGGCTACACCTTC	CASSQEGQGGDYGYTF
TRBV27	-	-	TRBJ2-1	TGTGCCAGCAGTTTATCAGCCCACAATGAGCAGTTCTTC	CASSLSAHNEQFF
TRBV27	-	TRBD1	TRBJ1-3	TGTGCCAGCAGTTTAAGTCAGGGGGGTGACGGAAACACCATATATTTT	CASSLSQGGDGNTIYF
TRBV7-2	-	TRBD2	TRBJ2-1	TGTGCCAGCAGCAAGGGACTAGCTAATGAGCAGTTCTTC	CASSKGLANEQFF
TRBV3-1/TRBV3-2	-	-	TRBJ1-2	TGTGCCAGCAGCCAATGGGCCAGCGGCTACACCTTC	CASSQWASGYTF
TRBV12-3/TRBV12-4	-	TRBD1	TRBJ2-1	TGTGCCAGCAGTTCGGGACAGTACAATGAGCAGTTCTTC	CASSSGQYNEQFF